This T cell receptor (beta chain) was observed in a study of blood T cell repertoires in COVID-19. Germline CDR1 SQVTM, CDR2 ANQGSEA. Between the trimmed V and J ends, which lost 3 bases and 1 base, there was a span of 6 bases. There are 12 residues in the CDR3. The method was immunoSEQ multiplex PCR; TCRdb's version includes in-frame clones alone and lacks a portion of them. The sample has about 86,000 clones, around 86% seen once. The chain employs TRBV29-1 and TRBJ1-2; D uncertain. The source is a human donor in a cohort sampled during active COVID-19. Sequenced input: peripheral blood. CDR3 in DNA: TGCAGCGTTGATAAGCGTAACTATGGCTACACCTTC. As protein: CSVDKRNYGYTF.